This is a list of T cell receptor beta chains from one sample in a study of blood T cell repertoires in COVID-19. Clones were sequenced by immunoSEQ multiplex PCR, and TCRdb holds only the in-frame ones, with some missing. The sample shows under 300,000 clones, just under 90% of them seen only once. The sequenced sample consisted of peripheral blood. These receptors were collected from a woman aged 35 to 49 with acute or convalescent COVID-19. Both conserved end residues are trimmed from each CDR3.

>TRBJ1-5|TRBV30
AWSFQGAGNQPQH
>TRBJ1-6|TRBV6-6
ASSYSNRDFH
>TRBJ1-5|TRBV11-2
ASSLGRLTGPQH
>TRBJ1-5|TRBV9
ASSDTGGPQPQH
>TRBJ1-3|TRBV4-2
ASSREPGQGTGNTIY
>TRBJ2-5|TRBV6-6
ASSADRGRLETQY
>TRBJ1-5|TRBV18
ASSPLADSNQPQH
>TRBJ2-1|TRBV5-1
ASSWGLAGGPDNEQF
>TRBJ1-2|TRBV7-8
ASSPSVFYGYT
>TRBJ1-2|TRBV19
ASSISGRGDYGYT
>TRBJ1-5|TRBV30
AWSVGGDQPQH
>TRBJ2-5|TRBV5-1
ASSTGQGSETQY
>TRBJ1-1|TRBV6-6
ASSYSPGVNTEAF
>TRBJ1-2|TRBV12-3/TRBV12-4
ASRRGQVNGYT
>TRBJ1-1|TRBV7-2
ASSLSGLNTEAF
>TRBJ2-1|TRBV6-2/TRBV6-3
ASSYPPPAGFFEQF
>TRBJ2-3|TRBV25-1
ATRGGYTDTQY
>TRBJ1-1|TRBV3-1/TRBV3-2
ASSPLGSTEAF
>TRBJ1-2|TRBV6-1
ASSEVGGRGYT
>TRBJ1-2|TRBV9
ASSSDREDGYT
>TRBJ1-6|TRBV2
ASGGEENSPLH
>TRBJ1-5|TRBV7-3
ASSFFDIGQH
>TRBJ2-2|TRBV12-5
ASQIGTGLNTGELF
>TRBJ2-3|TRBV7-3
ASSHRLAGAYTDTQY
>TRBJ1-4|TRBV7-6
ASSPIPDRQGETNEKLF
>TRBJ2-2|TRBV4-1
ASSQGGRGTGELF
>TRBJ1-1|TRBV5-4
ASRSTGSTEAF
>TRBJ1-5|TRBV3-1/TRBV3-2
ASSQDLGGPGNQPQH
>TRBJ1-6|TRBV2
ASRDRGGNSPLH
>TRBJ2-3|TRBV24-1
ATSDLPGSTQY
>TRBJ1-1|TRBV5-6
ASSLTSRAEAF
>TRBJ2-3|TRBV6-5
ASRSGGAKDTQY
>TRBJ1-1|TRBV9
ASSVVSLGAEAF
>TRBJ1-2|TRBV4-1
ASSQDGLPYGYT
>TRBJ1-6|TRBV7-3
ASSLSAGSYNSPLH
>TRBJ1-5|TRBV21-1
ASSNRSGSWSNQPQH
>TRBJ1-3|TRBV11-1
ASSRDRSGNTIY
>TRBJ1-2|TRBV2
ASSDEGYGYT
>TRBJ1-3|TRBV18
ASSPIQTGNTIY
>TRBJ2-1|TRBV27
ASSFSTAGEQF
>TRBJ2-5|TRBV9
ASSLGLAGEKETQY
>TRBJ2-1|TRBV3-1/TRBV3-2
ASSPDIYNEQF
>TRBJ2-5|TRBV20-1
SASSGSVETQY
>TRBJ1-5|TRBV25-1
ASSGDRLNQPQH
>TRBJ1-1|TRBV2
ASIVQGARTEAF
>TRBJ2-2|TRBV7-2
ASSLQETGELF
>TRBJ1-1|TRBV6-4
ASSPRGDTEAF
>TRBJ2-3|TRBV9
ASSAAGGTVTDTQY
>TRBJ1-2|TRBV6-5
ASSYAGTSRGYGYT
>TRBJ1-1|TRBV6-4
ASKTGGAGTEAF
>TRBJ1-2|TRBV19
ASSESVGANYGYT
>TRBJ1-4|TRBV9
ASSGPGVANEKLF
>TRBJ1-1|TRBV6-5
ASSFAGVGNSEAF
>TRBJ1-1|TRBV29-1
SVVTGKDTEAF
>TRBJ2-2|TRBV7-3
ASSFSLNTGELF
>TRBJ1-5|TRBV12-3/TRBV12-4
ASSFGGNQPQH
>TRBJ1-6|TRBV6-5
ASSYGRGSNSPLH
>TRBJ1-6|TRBV3-1/TRBV3-2
ASSLLRQGEPLH
>TRBJ2-1|TRBV5-1
ASRGTGTSNEQF
>TRBJ1-3|TRBV10-3
AISDSRGAGNTIY